These 7 T cell receptor beta chains share one sample of origin, sequenced in a study of PD-1 blockade in classical Hodgkin lymphoma. Every patient was affected by relapse after autologous stem cell transplantation, while exposure to brentuximab vedotin was not uniform. Produced via immunoSEQ multiplex PCR; TCRdb's table is partial and in-frame only. Of about 46,000 clones in the sample, roughly 80% were seen once. The specimen comprised peripheral blood mononuclear cells (PBMCs), sampled before the second cycle of nivolumab. These receptors originate from a human donor with classical Hodgkin lymphoma.

This clone has just a few counts. The V and J genes are TRBV7-6 and TRBJ2-7; no clear D. Trimming shortened V by 7 bases and J by 5 bases, and 12 bases separated the two germline ends. There are 12 residues in the CDR3. In germline, CDR1 is SGHVS, CDR2 FNYEAQ. CDR3 coding DNA: TGTGCCAGCATCGCCCCTACGGACGAGCAGTACTTC. Its translation is CASIAPTDEQYF.

V and J are TRBV5-4 and TRBJ2-7, with D maybe TRBD1 (6 bases). The V end lost 0 bases, the J end lost 4 bases, and 11 bases lay between the germline ends. From germline, CDR1 is SGHNT and CDR2 YYREEE (reference sequence). The CDR3 loop spans 14 amino acids. CDR3 residues: CASSLAGAAYEQYF. CDR3 bases: TGTGCCAGCAGCTTGGCAGGGGCAGCTTACGAGCAGTACTTC.

This clone was detected a few times. The sample holds other DNA sequences that translate to the same CDR3. The V gene is TRBV5-1, the J gene TRBJ1-1; the D gene is possibly TRBD1 (5 bases). Germline-derived CDR1 and CDR2 are SGHRS and YFSETQ. CDR3 length: 13 residues. V lost 5 bases and J 1 base, leaving 9 bases between the germline ends. The chain's CDR3 is CASSLQGNTEAFF. CDR3 nucleotide sequence: TGCGCCAGCAGTTTGCAGGGGAACACTGAAGCTTTCTTT.

V is TRBV7-3 and J is TRBJ2-5; 8 bases fit TRBD1. Germline CDR1 is SGHTA and CDR2 is FQGTGA. This CDR3 spans 15 amino acids. After removal of 2 bases from V and 5 bases from J, the junction contained 7 bases not matched to a gene. The CDR3 loop is CASSLQGAGGETQYF. For the CDR3, the DNA is TGTGCCAGCAGCTTACAGGGGGCAGGAGGGGAGACCCAGTACTTC.

The chain is built from TRBV30 and TRBJ1-6; tentative D call: TRBD1 (6 bases). The germline V gene encodes CDR1 GTSNPN and CDR2 SVGIG (reference sequence). The CDR3 runs 17 residues. V shed 0 bases and J shed 0 bases, with 12 bases lying between them. In DNA, the CDR3 is TGTGCCTGGAGTGTAACGGACAGCAGCTCCTATAATTCACCCCTCCACTTT. The encoded protein is CAWSVTDSSSYNSPLHF.

The chain is built from TRBV7-9 and TRBJ2-7; 7 nucleotides match TRBD1. This CDR3 contains 14 residues. V trimming: 4 bases; J trimming: 3 bases; junction bases outside the gene matches: 6. Germline V CDR1 and CDR2: SEHNR, FQNEAQ (reference sequence). DNA of the CDR3: TGTGCCAGCAGCTCCAGGGGGAATTTCTACGAGCAGTACTTC. Its protein product is CASSSRGNFYEQYF. Full variable domain (outside the CDR3, taken from reference TRBV7-9 and TRBJ2-7): DTGVSQNPRHKITKRGQNVTFRCDPISEHNRLYWYRQTLGQGPEFLTYFQNEAQLEKSRLLSDRFSAERPKGSFSTLEIQRTEQGDSAMYLCASSSRGNFYEQYFGPGTRLTVT.

The rearrangement links TRBV30 to TRBJ1-2, with D possibly TRBD1 on 5 matching bases. The CDR3 is made up of 14 amino acids. Germline V CDR1 and CDR2: GTSNPN, SVGIG (reference sequence). Trimming took off 5 bases at V and 2 bases at J, with 15 bases between the two ends. This CDR3 reads CAWLPEGVNYGYTF. In nucleotides, the CDR3 is TGTGCCTGGTTACCCGAAGGGGTCAACTATGGCTACACCTTC.